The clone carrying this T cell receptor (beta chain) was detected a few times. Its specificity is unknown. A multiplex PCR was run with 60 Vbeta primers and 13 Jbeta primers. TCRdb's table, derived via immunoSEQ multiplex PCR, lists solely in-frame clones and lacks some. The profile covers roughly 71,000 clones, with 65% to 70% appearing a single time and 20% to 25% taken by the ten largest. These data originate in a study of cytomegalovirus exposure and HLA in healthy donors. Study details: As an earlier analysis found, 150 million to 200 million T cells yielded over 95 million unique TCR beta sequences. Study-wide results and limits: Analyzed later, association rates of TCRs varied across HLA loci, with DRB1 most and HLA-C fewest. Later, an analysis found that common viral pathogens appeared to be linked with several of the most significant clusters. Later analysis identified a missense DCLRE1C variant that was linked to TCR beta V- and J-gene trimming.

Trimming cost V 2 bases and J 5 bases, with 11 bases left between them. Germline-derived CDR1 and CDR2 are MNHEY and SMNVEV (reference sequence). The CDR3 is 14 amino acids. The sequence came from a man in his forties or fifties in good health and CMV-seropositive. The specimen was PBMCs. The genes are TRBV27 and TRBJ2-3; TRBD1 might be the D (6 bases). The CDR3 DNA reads TGTGCCAGCAGTTTAAACAGGGCGGGAGATACGCAGTATTTT. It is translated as CASSLNRAGDTQYF.